Listed here is a single TCR beta chain. Its antigen remains unknown. TCRdb recomputed calls from the RT-PCR reads with MiXCR, one row per CDR3 protein. The sample holds hundreds of thousands of distinct CDR3 sequences, approximately 24% seen once. This sample is part of a study of response to subunit inactivated influenza vaccine. Study-wide points: The authors proposed limited new T cell recruitment per seasonal influenza vaccination.

CDR3 length: 13 residues. Per germline, CDR1 DFQATT and CDR2 SNEGSKA (reference sequence). V gave up 6 bases and J gave up 11 bases; unmatched junction bases: 14. The source of this sequence is a man in his forties or fifties who received an inactivated influenza vaccine. The sample consisted of CD4+ T cells sorted from PBMCs, taken roughly 5 days after vaccination. The chain has TRBV20-1 and TRBJ2-3, with TRBD1 identical over 7 bases. CDR3 region: CSAPGQSRLVQYF. The CDR3 coding sequence is TGCAGTGCCCCGGGACAGAGTCGTTTAGTGCAGTATTTT.